These 18 T cell receptor beta chains originate from one sample sequenced in a study of T cell changes during pregnancy in multiple sclerosis (dated by TCRdb to about 2019). Library preparation was by the immunoSEQ multiplex PCR assay. TCRdb limited this immuneACCESS table to in-frame rearrangements with V and J called. A share of clones is missing; checked studies link under half to unresolved V genes, and the rest is unexplained. Here the sample has about 66,000 clones; roughly 90% occur a single time. Under 6% of the sample comes from the top ten. The sample in question was CD8+ T cells from peripheral blood mononuclear cells, obtained before pregnancy. These receptors all stem from a female donor with multiple sclerosis, enrolled in a pregnancy study.

CDR3 sequence: CSVEQGAKAETQYF. CDR3 nucleotide sequence: TGCAGCGTTGAACAGGGGGCGAAGGCAGAGACCCAGTACTTC. The chain links TRBV29-1 to TRBJ2-5; 8 bases align to TRBD1. Per germline, CDR1 SQVTM and CDR2 ANQGSEA. The CDR3 is 14 amino acids. With V trimmed by 2 bases and J by 4 bases, 6 bases remained unmatched. Based on the CDR3 plus reference TRBV29-1 and TRBJ2-5, the full variable domain is SAVISQKPSRDICQRGTSLTIQCQVDSQVTMMFWYRQQPGQSLTLIATANQGSEATYESGFVIDKFPISRPNLTFSTLTVSNMSPEDSSIYLCSVEQGAKAETQYFGPGTRLLVL.

The rearrangement joins TRBV7-4 to TRBJ2-5; D remains ambiguous. CDR1 and CDR2 from the germline V gene are SGHVT and SQSDAQ. With 1 base removed from V and 1 base from J, the gap between germline ends came to 10 bases. The CDR3 extends over 15 amino acids. CDR3 residues: CASSLVPEPQETQYF. Written as DNA, the CDR3 is TGTGCCAGCAGCTTAGTGCCAGAACCCCAAGAGACCCAGTACTTC.

Details on this clone: This specimen includes other DNA sequences encoding the same CDR3. The chain is built from TRBV19 and TRBJ1-1; D gene ambiguous. V lost 3 bases and J lost 1, with 6 bases in between. This CDR3 region has 13 residues. Germline values: CDR1 LNHDA, CDR2 SQIVND (reference sequence). The CDR3 is CASSISGNTEAFF. The CDR3 coding sequence is TGTGCCAGTAGTATTTCCGGGAACACTGAAGCTTTCTTT.

The chain couples TRBV25-1 to TRBJ2-1; 7 bases are shared with TRBD2. In germline, CDR1 is MGHDK, CDR2 SYGVNS. The CDR3 extends over 14 amino acids. V was pared by 3 bases and J by 6 bases, with 5 bases of the junction left unmatched. The CDR3 loop is CASSEGGDFNEQFF. Written as DNA, the CDR3 is TGTGCCAGCAGTGAGGGGGGGGACTTCAATGAGCAGTTCTTC.

The chain couples TRBV10-3 to TRBJ2-5; TRBD1 might be the D (6 bases). This CDR3 is built from 15 residues. With 2 bases removed from V and 5 bases from J, the gap between germline ends came to 15 bases. Germline CDR1 reads ENHRY; CDR2 reads SYGVKD. CDR3 protein: CAISEGQFRVETQYF. CDR3 bases: TGTGCCATCAGTGAGGGACAGTTCAGGGTGGAGACCCAGTACTTC.

This clone occurred a few times. V gene TRBV2 combines with J gene TRBJ1-1; possible D gene TRBD1, 5 bases. The CDR3 consists of 16 residues. V was pared by 3 bases and J by 5 bases, with 19 bases between. Germline V CDR1 and CDR2: SNHLY, FYNNEI. The CDR3 reads CASSDSEGAGRTEAFF. For the CDR3, the DNA is TGTGCCAGCAGTGACTCCGAAGGGGCAGGGAGGACTGAAGCTTTCTTT.

The chain is built from TRBV19 and TRBJ1-5, with D tentatively TRBD1 (5 bases). Germline V CDR1 and CDR2: LNHDA, SQIVND (reference sequence). The V and J ends lost 1 base and 4 bases respectively, with 11 bases between them. The CDR3 runs 15 residues. In nucleotides, the CDR3 is TGTGCCAGTAGTATAGCCCAGGGTAGTAATCAGCCCCAGCATTTT. This encodes CASSIAQGSNQPQHF.

V and J are TRBV15 and TRBJ1-4; a weak D match, TRBD1 (6 bases). Germline V gene sequence: CDR1 LNHNV, CDR2 YYDKDF (reference sequence). Trimming stripped 5 bases from V and 4 bases from J, with 11 bases between. The CDR3 has 14 amino acids. CDR3 DNA sequence: TGTGCCACCAGCTCACAGGGCAATAATGAAAAACTGTTTTTT. As protein: CATSSQGNNEKLFF.

The rearrangement uses TRBV27 and TRBJ2-3, with D possibly TRBD1 on 5 matching bases. Germline CDR1 is MNHEY and CDR2 is SMNVEV (reference sequence). The CDR3 is 15 amino acids. Trimming shortened V by 4 bases and J by 2 bases, and 13 bases separated the two germline ends. CDR3 in DNA: TGTGCCAGCAGTTCCCGACAGATAGACACAGATACGCAGTATTTT. This encodes CASSSRQIDTDTQYF.

V usage is TRBV5-5 and J usage is TRBJ2-7, with TRBD1 as a possible D gene (6 bases). The CDR3 consists of 15 residues. Trimming pared 4 bases from V and 0 bases from J, leaving 14 bases between. Germline V gives CDR1 SGHKS, CDR2 YYEKEE (reference sequence). The chain's CDR3 is CASSRRTVVSYEQYF. In nucleotides, the CDR3 is TGTGCCAGCAGCCGGAGGACAGTAGTCTCCTACGAGCAGTACTTC.

This clone was counted a few times. J is TRBJ1-2 and V is TRBV5-8; D ambiguous. CDR3 size: 13 residues. Per the germline V gene, CDR1 is SGHTS and CDR2 is YDEGEE. V gave up 4 bases and J gave up 4 bases, with 11 bases separating them. The CDR3 nucleotides are TGTGCCAGCAGCCCCACGGAGATCTATGGCTACACCTTC. It codes for CASSPTEIYGYTF.

The chain employs TRBV6-1 and TRBJ1-2, with D unresolved. Trimming took 1 base from V and 8 from J, leaving 11 bases between them. This CDR3 has 13 residues. The germline CDR1 and CDR2 sequences are MNHNS and SASEGT. The CDR3 region has the DNA TGTGCCAGCAGTGAAGTCCGGGGAGGGGGCTACACCTTC. Protein sequence: CASSEVRGGGYTF.

This clone showed up just a few times. The rearrangement links TRBV19 to TRBJ2-7; D call uncertain. This CDR3 is 13 amino acids long. Germline CDR1 is LNHDA and CDR2 is SQIVND (reference sequence). Trimming took off 2 bases at V and 2 bases at J, with 7 bases between the two ends. CDR3 in amino acids: CASSINTAYEQYF. DNA for the CDR3: TGTGCCAGTAGTATAAACACCGCCTACGAGCAGTACTTC. The complete variable domain, with remaining parts taken from reference TRBV19 and TRBJ2-7, reads DGGITQSPKYLFRKEGQNVTLSCEQNLNHDAMYWYRQDPGQGLRLIYYSQIVNDFQKGDIAEGYSVSREKKESFPLTVTSAQKNPTAFYLCASSINTAYEQYFGPGTRLTVT.

The chain employs TRBV2 and TRBJ2-5, with 11 positions matching TRBD2. J was trimmed by 5 bases and V by 6 bases; bases with no gene match: 8. Germline loops: CDR1 SNHLY, CDR2 FYNNEI. The CDR3 spans 15 residues. The CDR3 is CASRIAGGPGETQYF. CDR3 coding DNA: TGTGCCAGCAGGATAGCGGGGGGGCCGGGGGAGACCCAGTACTTC.

V gene TRBV7-9 combines with J gene TRBJ2-1, with TRBD2 identical over 11 bases. The CDR3 loop spans 17 amino acids. Losses at the gene ends were 4 bases for V and 8 bases for J; bases not matched to a gene: 13. CDR1 is SEHNR, CDR2 FQNEAQ, per germline (reference sequence). The CDR3 is CASSSLAGGDVLYEQFF. CDR3 coding DNA: TGTGCCAGCAGCTCGTTAGCGGGGGGGGACGTATTGTATGAGCAGTTCTTC.

V usage is TRBV28 and J usage is TRBJ1-5; D is unclear. Germline CDR1 MDHEN, CDR2 SYDVKM. V was trimmed by 5 bases and J by 8 bases, leaving 10 bases between them. The CDR3 is made up of 12 amino acids. DNA of the CDR3: TGTGCCAGCAGTCCCCCAGTTGAGCCCCAGCATTTT. This encodes CASSPPVEPQHF.

This chain connects TRBV6-6 to TRBJ2-7; possible D gene TRBD1, 6 bases. V lost 5 bases and J 0 bases, leaving 14 bases between the germline ends. The CDR3 has 15 amino acids. Germline V gene lookup returns CDR1 MNHNY and CDR2 SVGAGI (reference sequence). The CDR3 region has the DNA TGTGCCAGCAGTGGGACCGGGACATTCTCCTACGAGCAGTACTTC. Translating it yields CASSGTGTFSYEQYF.

The chain is built from TRBV7-3 and TRBJ1-1, with D perhaps matching TRBD1 (6 bases). The CDR3 has 17 residues. Germline V lookup: CDR1 SGHTA, CDR2 FQGTGA. V was pared by 0 bases and J by 3 bases, with 17 bases between. Written as DNA, the CDR3 is TGTGCCAGCAGCTTAACTCCGGCATCGGCAGGGGACACTGAAGCTTTCTTT. Its translation: CASSLTPASAGDTEAFF.